One and the same sample provided the 28 T cell receptor beta chains below, sequenced in a study of CD8+ T cells in alopecia areata. RNA extraction was followed by reverse transcription into cDNA, which acted as the sequencing template. Clones were sequenced by immunoSEQ multiplex PCR, and TCRdb holds only the in-frame ones, with some missing. The table shows approximately 150,000 clones, with around 86% occurring only once. Regarding treatment: oral pan-JAK inhibitor, 5-10 mg twice daily. The source material was CD8+ T cells sorted from blood, sampled at week 4, from a patient treated with tofacitinib. These TCRs come from a human donor with alopecia areata.

V is TRBV7-9 and J is TRBJ1-1; possibly TRBD1 for D (6 bases). V shed 0 bases and J shed 3 bases, with 8 bases lying between them. CDR3 size: 14 residues. Germline V gives CDR1 SEHNR, CDR2 FQNEAQ (reference sequence). The DNA for the CDR3 is TGTGCCAGCAGCTTAGCAGGGGGGTACACTGAAGCTTTCTTT. Residues: CASSLAGGYTEAFF.

This clone was counted a single time. The CDR3: CASSMVALREGETQYF. Written as DNA, the CDR3 is TGTGCCAGTAGTATGGTCGCGTTGCGGGAAGGGGAGACCCAGTACTTC. The rearrangement joins TRBV19 to TRBJ2-5; a weak D match, TRBD2 (6 bases). Deletions cut 3 bases from V and 5 bases from J, with 19 bases between. The CDR3 spans 16 residues. The germline V gene has CDR1 LNHDA and CDR2 SQIVND (reference sequence).

This clone was found once. The rearrangement uses TRBV29-1 and TRBJ1-1, with D maybe TRBD1 (5 bases). Trimming took off 0 bases at V and 1 base at J, with 9 bases between the two ends. The CDR3 is made up of 14 amino acids. The germline V gene has CDR1 SQVTM and CDR2 ANQGSEA. In DNA form, the CDR3 reads TGCAGCGTTGAAGAAGGGGATGGGAACACTGAAGCTTTCTTT. It specifies CSVEEGDGNTEAFF.

The rearrangement joins TRBV25-1 to TRBJ2-7; D gene uncertain. V lost 3 bases and J lost 2, with 2 bases in between. This CDR3 comprises 11 residues. Per germline, CDR1 MGHDK and CDR2 SYGVNS. CDR3 nucleotides: TGTGCCAGCAGTGACACCTACGAGCAGTACTTC. Translating it yields CASSDTYEQYF.

This clone was seen a single time. The J gene is TRBJ2-3, the V gene TRBV27, with D perhaps TRBD2 (5 bases). CDR3 length equals 11 residues. V was cut by 4 bases and J by 10 bases, with 9 bases left in between. The germline gives CDR1 MNHEY, CDR2 SMNVEV (reference sequence). The CDR3 sequence is CASSSGGAQYF. For the CDR3, the DNA is TGTGCCAGCAGTTCCGGAGGTGCGCAGTATTTT.

This chain links TRBV5-6 with TRBJ2-5; 10 bases are shared with TRBD1. The J segment lost 5 bases and the V segment lost 0 bases, leaving 7 bases of the junction unmatched. The CDR3 sequence is 16 residues long. The germline CDR1 and CDR2 sequences are SGHDT and YYEEEE. CDR3 residues: CASSLVTGGQVETQYF. The DNA for the CDR3 is TGTGCCAGCAGCTTGGTGACAGGGGGCCAGGTGGAGACCCAGTACTTC.

The DNA for the CDR3 is TGTGCCAGCAGCGGACGGGGCCTCGACGGGGGCGAGCAGTACTTC. Its protein product is CASSGRGLDGGEQYF. The rearrangement links TRBV5-4 to TRBJ2-7; tentatively, D is TRBD2 (6 bases). This CDR3 comprises 15 residues. V gave up 4 bases and J gave up 6 bases, with 20 bases separating them. Germline V gives CDR1 SGHNT, CDR2 YYREEE (reference sequence).

This chain links TRBV7-9 with TRBJ2-1; D unclear. This CDR3 spans 12 amino acids. V shed 5 bases and J shed 9 bases, with 11 bases lying between them. Per germline, CDR1 SEHNR and CDR2 FQNEAQ (reference sequence). CDR3 protein: CASSPNLGEQFF. In DNA, the CDR3 is TGTGCCAGCAGCCCTAACTTAGGTGAGCAGTTCTTC.

The V call is TRBV5-6, the J call TRBJ2-7, with D hard to call. V lost 4 bases, J lost 5 bases, and 7 bases lay in between. Germline V gives CDR1 SGHDT, CDR2 YYEEEE. The CDR3 is 11 amino acids. For the CDR3, the DNA is TGTGCCAGCAGCCTTGGCCACGAGCAGTACTTC. Translating gives CASSLGHEQYF.

V and J are TRBV29-1 and TRBJ1-3; 8 bases are shared with TRBD1. V dropped 6 bases and J dropped 3; count of bases not matched to a gene: 7. Germline values: CDR1 SQVTM, CDR2 ANQGSEA. There are 14 residues in the CDR3. CDR3 amino acids: CSVLGQGSGNTIYF. CDR3 nucleotides: TGCAGCGTCCTAGGACAGGGAAGTGGAAACACCATATATTTT.

V gene TRBV7-9 combines with J gene TRBJ2-2, with D hard to call. V dropped 0 bases and J dropped 3 bases, with 8 bases sitting between them. This CDR3 contains 15 residues. Germline V gene lookup returns CDR1 SEHNR and CDR2 FQNEAQ (reference sequence). DNA for the CDR3: TGTGCCAGCAGCTTAGCGCCGCTAGACACCGGGGAGCTGTTTTTT. Its translation: CASSLAPLDTGELFF.

The V and J genes are TRBV5-1 and TRBJ2-7; D perhaps matches TRBD1 (6 bases). The CDR3 is 14 residues long. The V end was cut by 4 bases, the J end by 1 base, with 12 bases between. Per germline, CDR1 SGHRS and CDR2 YFSETQ. CDR3 sequence: CASSVDSESYEQYF. The CDR3, as DNA: TGCGCCAGCAGCGTGGACAGCGAGTCCTACGAGCAGTACTTC.

J is TRBJ1-1 and V is TRBV28; D perhaps matches TRBD1 (5 bases). The CDR3 covers 15 residues. Trimming took off 3 bases at V and 1 base at J, with 12 bases between the two ends. Germline V gives CDR1 MDHEN, CDR2 SYDVKM. The CDR3 loop reads CASSFTTETNTEAFF. The CDR3 nucleotides read TGTGCCAGCAGTTTCACGACAGAAACGAACACTGAAGCTTTCTTT.

The CDR3 spells CASRGSREQEETQYF. The CDR3 DNA reads as TGTGCCAGCCGGGGGTCGCGGGAGCAGGAAGAGACCCAGTACTTC. The chain has TRBV27 and TRBJ2-5, with 7 bases identical to TRBD2. The CDR3 spans 15 residues. Germline values: CDR1 MNHEY, CDR2 SMNVEV (reference sequence). V shed 8 bases and J 3 bases; nucleotides not matched to a gene: 12.

The CDR3 DNA sequence: TGCGCCAGCAGCCTTAGCCCCGCTCATGAAGCTTTCTTT. Residues: CASSLSPAHEAFF. The chain recombines TRBV4-1 with TRBJ1-1; D is ambiguous. Trimming pared 4 bases from V and 7 bases from J, leaving 13 bases between. The CDR3 is 13 amino acids. CDR1 and CDR2 (germline): MGHRA, YSYEKL.

This chain connects TRBV14 to TRBJ1-1; 11 nucleotides line up with TRBD1. The germline V gene has CDR1 SGHDN and CDR2 FVKESK. CDR3 length equals 17 residues. Germline trimming cut 9 bases from V and 0 bases from J; bases unmatched to any gene: 12. CDR3 nucleotide sequence: TGTGCCAGTATTCTCCCGGGACAGGGGGTTGTGAACACTGAAGCTTTCTTT. The encoded protein is CASILPGQGVVNTEAFF.

This clone was detected once. The chain couples TRBV13 to TRBJ2-7; 9 bases are shared with TRBD2. The germline V gene encodes CDR1 PRHDT and CDR2 FYEKMQ (reference sequence). This CDR3 region has 14 residues. Trimming took 8 bases from V and 5 from J; bases not matched to a gene: 10. The CDR3 sequence: CASGSTSGRHEQYF. The CDR3, as DNA: TGTGCCAGCGGAAGTACTAGCGGGCGCCACGAGCAGTACTTC.

The chain links TRBV6-5 to TRBJ2-1; 8 nucleotides align to TRBD1. Germline loops: CDR1 MNHEY, CDR2 SVGAGI. V trimming: 4 bases; J trimming: 4 bases; junction bases outside the gene matches: 3. This CDR3 is built from 14 residues. CDR3 in amino acids: CASSFGQGYNEQFF. In DNA form, the CDR3 reads TGTGCCAGCAGTTTCGGACAGGGATACAATGAGCAGTTCTTC.

V usage is TRBV5-1 and J usage is TRBJ2-7; D is unresolved. The V gene's germline CDR1 is SGHRS and CDR2 YFSETQ. The CDR3 is 13 residues long. V shed 2 bases and J shed 5 bases, with 11 bases lying between them. The CDR3: CASSFDDTHEQYF. CDR3 in DNA: TGCGCCAGCAGCTTTGACGACACCCACGAGCAGTACTTC.

The chain is built from TRBV11-2 and TRBJ2-5; no clear D. The CDR3 is 13 amino acids. Germline V gene lookup returns CDR1 SGHAT and CDR2 FQNNGV. Trimming took 6 bases from V and 0 from J, leaving 8 bases between them. The CDR3 DNA reads as TGTGCCAGCAGAACCGTGAACCAAGAGACCCAGTACTTC. Translating it yields CASRTVNQETQYF. The complete variable domain, with remaining parts taken from reference TRBV11-2 and TRBJ2-5, reads EAGVAQSPRYKIIEKRQSVAFWCNPISGHATLYWYQQILGQGPKLLIQFQNNGVVDDSQLPKDRFSAERLKGVDSTLKIQPAKLEDSAVYLCASRTVNQETQYFGPGTRLLVL.

The J gene is TRBJ2-7, the V gene TRBV13; 7 bases are shared with TRBD2. The germline CDR1 and CDR2 sequences are PRHDT and FYEKMQ (reference sequence). V lost 5 bases and J lost 3; bases outside the gene matches: 4. This CDR3 has 13 residues. The CDR3 sequence is CASSPGGNYEQYF. The CDR3 DNA reads as TGTGCCAGCAGCCCCGGGGGGAACTACGAGCAGTACTTC.

The chain carries TRBV14 and TRBJ2-5; the match to TRBD2 covers 7 bases. CDR3 length: 15 residues. V lost 1 base and J lost 5; bases outside the gene matches: 7. Germline-derived CDR1 and CDR2 are SGHDN and FVKESK. In nucleotides, the CDR3 is TGTGCCAGCAGCCAAGGGGCTAGCGGTGTGGAGACCCAGTACTTC. Its protein is CASSQGASGVETQYF.

The chain has TRBV5-1 and TRBJ2-7; D is perhaps TRBD1 (5 bases). The germline CDR1 and CDR2 sequences are SGHRS and YFSETQ. V was shortened by 0 bases and J by 3 bases, with 28 bases between the two germline ends. The length of the CDR3 is 20 residues. The CDR3 coding sequence is TGCGCCAGCAGCTTGGCCGGCCGACAGAAAGGGGTGGTGTTCGGCTACGAGCAGTACTTC. Protein sequence: CASSLAGRQKGVVFGYEQYF.

This clone has just one count. CDR3 in DNA: TGCGCCAGCGGTTATGGGACAGGGAATGAGCAGTTCTTC. Translation gives CASGYGTGNEQFF. This chain connects TRBV10-2 to TRBJ2-1; 9 nucleotides line up with TRBD1. Germline V gene lookup returns CDR1 WSHSY and CDR2 SAAADI. The length of the CDR3 is 13 residues. V was pared by 8 bases and J by 7 bases, with 6 bases of the junction left unmatched.

The CDR3 nucleotides are TGTGCCAGCAGAGTGATAGCGGGAGGGCCTTACGCCGGGGAGCTGTTTTTT. It codes for CASRVIAGGPYAGELFF. The chain is built from TRBV27 and TRBJ2-2; 11 bases are shared with TRBD2. Germline CDR1 MNHEY, CDR2 SMNVEV (reference sequence). The CDR3 runs 17 residues. The ends lost 6 bases at V and 6 bases at J; junction bases unmatched: 12.

Only one count was recorded for this clone. The chain couples TRBV11-2 to TRBJ2-1; 7 bases align to TRBD2. Germline CDR1 and CDR2: SGHAT and FQNNGV. J was trimmed by 12 bases and V by 4 bases; bases with no gene match: 18. CDR3 length equals 16 residues. CDR3 sequence: CASSSSPFAGDLGQFF. The CDR3 DNA is TGTGCCAGCAGCTCCTCGCCGTTTGCGGGGGATCTTGGGCAGTTCTTC. The variable domain in full, with the rest retrieved from reference TRBV11-2 and TRBJ2-1, is EAGVAQSPRYKIIEKRQSVAFWCNPISGHATLYWYQQILGQGPKLLIQFQNNGVVDDSQLPKDRFSAERLKGVDSTLKIQPAKLEDSAVYLCASSSSPFAGDLGQFFGPGTRLTVL.

This clone came up once. V gene TRBV27 combines with J gene TRBJ2-7; TRBD1 aligns across 10 bases. Trimming took 4 bases from V and 3 from J; bases not matched to a gene: 12. Germline assignment: CDR1 MNHEY and CDR2 SMNVEV (reference sequence). This CDR3 has 17 residues. The CDR3 DNA sequence: TGTGCCAGCAGTTCCCGACGGACGGGGACAGGGGACTACGAGCAGTACTTC. It codes for CASSSRRTGTGDYEQYF.

The CDR3 sequence: CSARGVIQYF. In DNA, the CDR3 is TGCAGTGCTAGGGGGGTTATTCAGTACTTC. The rearrangement joins TRBV20-1 to TRBJ2-4; TRBD1 or TRBD2 may be the D gene (5 bases each). CDR1 is DFQATT and CDR2 is SNEGSKA in the germline V gene (reference sequence). CDR3 length equals 10 residues. V lost 3 bases and J lost 10, with 7 bases in between.